Sequencing of this T cell receptor (beta chain) was carried out in a study of control samples from healthy donors and cancer patients. Germline CDR1 MNHEY, CDR2 SMNVEV (reference sequence). The CDR3 sequence is 14 residues long. V was shortened by 5 bases and J by 0 bases, with 8 bases between the two germline ends. The table came from immunoSEQ multiplex PCR; TCRdb's copy has only in-frame clones and leaves some out. The sample holds 130,000 to 150,000 clones, roughly 90% seen once. The V gene is TRBV27, the J gene TRBJ1-5; D is unclear. The specimen sequenced was blood. This TCR was recovered from a man aged 25-40 years in good health. DNA of the CDR3: TGTGCCAGCAGTATGGGGAATAGCAATCAGCCCCAGCATTTT. Protein sequence: CASSMGNSNQPQHF.